This TCR beta chain was observed in a study of cytomegalovirus exposure and HLA in healthy donors. Study conclusions and caveats: The study assumed roughly uniform donor sequencing depth for presence/absence analyses. Reports showed the classifier diagnosing cytomegalovirus status with high specificity and sensitivity.

V dropped 4 bases and J dropped 0 bases, with 10 bases sitting between them. Germline CDR1 and CDR2: MGHDK and SYGVNS. The CDR3 consists of 15 residues. PCR amplification relied on 60 Vbeta primers (plus 13 Jbeta primers). Repertoires were generated with immunoSEQ multiplex PCR, while TCRdb's copy carries only in-frame clones and drops some. The sample data list some 130,000 clones. Comment on this clone: The antigen remains undetermined.

The sequencing input was PBMCs. The sequence came from a man between 18 and 29 years old in good health and CMV-seronegative. V gene TRBV25-1 combines with J gene TRBJ2-4; tentatively, D is TRBD1 (6 bases). This chain's CDR3 is CASSGTALAKNIQYF. For the CDR3, the DNA is TGTGCCAGCAGTGGGACAGCCTTAGCCAAAAACATTCAGTACTTC.